This T cell receptor (beta chain) was obtained from a study of blood T cell repertoires in COVID-19 (dated by TCRdb to about 2020). In the study overall: Samples from collaborators originated in the United States, Italy and Spain and spanned both the acute and convalescent phases of COVID-19. The samples were drawn from the first 160 participants of the ongoing ImmuneRACE study and from 950 to 1,500 subjects provided by 6 global collaborators. The dataset comprised deeply sampled blood TCRbeta repertoires from subjects exposed to, actively infected with, or recovered from COVID-19. The repertoires were made available in a free public database intended to serve as a resource for research on the immune response to SARS-CoV-2. The material from the prospective study consisted of cDNA or gDNA derived from T cells, B-cell-depleted T cells, or PBMCs. HLA class I and class II types, where available, came from metadata supplied by the sample provider rather than from assay-based typing. Sample metadata almost always included a de-identified subject ID, COVID-19 status, age in years and sex.

A second Seattle source provided samples from volunteer blood donors who had recovered from COVID-19. Whole blood was collected in K2EDTA tubes by collaborating institutions according to the institutions' own protocols. For TCRbeta analysis, collaborators shipped samples in one of three forms: frozen whole blood, isolated PBMCs, or DNA extracted from either of those sample types. Concerning this clone: Which antigen it targets is not known. No qualities accompany the bases; no much larger clone lies one base away.

The study at large found these results: The quantity of clinical and demographic metadata differed by source and by participant and was supplied without curation.

Ends trimmed: V by 4 bases, J by 10 bases; bases unmatched to a gene: 12. Taken from the germline V gene (reference sequence), the CDR1 and CDR2 loops are SEHNR and FQNEAQ. The CDR3 has 15 amino acids, counting the end cysteine and phenylalanine. Kept here is only the CDR3 DNA, which spans 45 bases and is read in frame from base 1. TCRbeta CDR3 regions were amplified from genomic DNA by means of the immunoSEQ Assay, a bias-controlled multiplex PCR. The original pipeline was this. Nucleated cell counts per sample were estimated from amplification of reference gene primers within the assay. To quantify the absolute abundance of each unique TCRbeta CDR3 rearrangement, sequence reads were collapsed and filtered. For each sample, productive Simpson clonality was calculated as the square root of Simpson's diversity index across productive rearrangements. TCRdb carries this immuneACCESS record with in-frame sequences only. Its versions omit some clonotypes, under half of them owing to an unresolved V gene in the studies checked, with the rest unexplained. V and J calls and clone size are those listed in that table; D and trimming were worked out from the DNA. The sample records around 300,000 clones, approximately 86% of which are singletons. The biggest ten clones account for around 2.1% of the sample.

Recombination linked TRBV7-9 to TRBJ1-2; 10 central bases correspond to TRBD1. This sequence originates from a woman aged 25 to 45 who had recovered from COVID-19. The sample was peripheral blood. CDR3 protein: CASSSGEGTGDSYTF. The DNA sequence reads TGTGCCAGCAGCTCGGGGGAAGGGACAGGGGACTCCTACACCTTC.